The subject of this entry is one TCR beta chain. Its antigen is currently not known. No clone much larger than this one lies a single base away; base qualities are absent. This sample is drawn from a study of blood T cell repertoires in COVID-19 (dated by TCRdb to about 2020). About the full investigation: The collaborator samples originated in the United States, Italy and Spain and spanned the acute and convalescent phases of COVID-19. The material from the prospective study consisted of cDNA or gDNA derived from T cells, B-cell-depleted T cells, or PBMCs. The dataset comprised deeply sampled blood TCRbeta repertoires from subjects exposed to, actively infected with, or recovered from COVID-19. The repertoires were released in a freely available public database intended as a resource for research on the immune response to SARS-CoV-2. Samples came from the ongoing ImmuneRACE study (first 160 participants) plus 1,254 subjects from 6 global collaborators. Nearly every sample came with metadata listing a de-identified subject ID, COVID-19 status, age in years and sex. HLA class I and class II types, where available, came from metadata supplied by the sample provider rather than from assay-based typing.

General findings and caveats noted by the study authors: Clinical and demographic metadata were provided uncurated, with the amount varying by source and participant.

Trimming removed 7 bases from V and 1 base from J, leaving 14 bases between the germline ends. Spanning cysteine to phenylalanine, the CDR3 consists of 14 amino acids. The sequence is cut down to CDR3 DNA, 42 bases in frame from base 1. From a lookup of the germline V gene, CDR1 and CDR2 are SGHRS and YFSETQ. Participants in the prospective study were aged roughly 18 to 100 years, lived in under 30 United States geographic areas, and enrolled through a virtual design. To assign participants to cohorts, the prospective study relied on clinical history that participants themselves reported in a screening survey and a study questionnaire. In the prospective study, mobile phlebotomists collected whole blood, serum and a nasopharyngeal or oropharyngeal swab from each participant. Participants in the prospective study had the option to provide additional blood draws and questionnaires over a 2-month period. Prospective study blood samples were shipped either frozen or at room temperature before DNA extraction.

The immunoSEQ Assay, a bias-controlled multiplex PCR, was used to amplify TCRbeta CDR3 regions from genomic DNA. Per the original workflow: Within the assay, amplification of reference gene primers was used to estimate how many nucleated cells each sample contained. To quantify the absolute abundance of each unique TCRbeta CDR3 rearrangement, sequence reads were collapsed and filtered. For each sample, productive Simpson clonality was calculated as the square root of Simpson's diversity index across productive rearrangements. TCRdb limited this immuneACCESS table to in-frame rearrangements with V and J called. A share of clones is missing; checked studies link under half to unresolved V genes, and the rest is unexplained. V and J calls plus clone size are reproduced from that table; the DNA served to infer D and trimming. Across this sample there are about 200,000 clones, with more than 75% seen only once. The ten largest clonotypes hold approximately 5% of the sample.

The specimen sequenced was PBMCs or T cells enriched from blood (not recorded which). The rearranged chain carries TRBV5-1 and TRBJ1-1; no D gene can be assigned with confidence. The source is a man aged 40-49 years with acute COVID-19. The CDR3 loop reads CASPSREANTEAFF. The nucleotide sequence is TGCGCCAGCCCCTCGCGGGAGGCGAACACTGAAGCTTTCTTT.